The 25 T cell receptor beta chains listed next were all sequenced from one sample in a study of blood T cell repertoires in COVID-19. TCRdb keeps only in-frame clones here, not all; method: immunoSEQ multiplex PCR. Of 440,000 or so clones detected, 75% to 90% appear once; the ten largest clones hold approximately 1.5%. Sequencing was done on a sample of peripheral blood. These receptors all stem from a woman aged 40 to 50 with COVID-19, enrolled during active disease.

This chain joins TRBV28 and TRBJ2-3, with 12 bases that match TRBD2. The CDR3 has 17 amino acids. J gave up 1 base and V 6 bases, and 8 bases lay outside the gene matches. Germline lookup yields CDR1 MDHEN and CDR2 SYDVKM. The CDR3 here is CASSLTSGSARTDTQYF. As DNA, the CDR3 is TGTGCCAGCAGCCTGACTAGCGGGAGTGCCCGCACAGATACGCAGTATTTT.

The chain has TRBV7-2 and TRBJ2-7; the match to TRBD1 covers 9 bases. Trimming cost V 0 bases and J 3 bases; bases outside gene matches: 3. The CDR3 spans 15 residues. CDR1 is SGHTA and CDR2 is FQGNSA in the germline V gene. This CDR3 reads CASSLAGQGLYEQYF. CDR3 in DNA: TGTGCCAGCAGCTTAGCGGGACAGGGTCTCTACGAGCAGTACTTC.

The CDR3 DNA reads as TGTGCCAGTAGTATGGGCCTCGGAGGCACTGAAGCTTTCTTT. It is translated as CASSMGLGGTEAFF. The rearrangement links TRBV19 to TRBJ1-1; D unresolved. The CDR3 runs to 14 residues. Germline assignment: CDR1 LNHDA and CDR2 SQIVND (reference sequence). Trimming took off 3 bases at V and 4 bases at J, with 12 bases between the two ends.

V and J are TRBV3-1 (or the pseudogene TRBV3-2) and TRBJ2-2; 9 nucleotides agree with TRBD2. Germline values: CDR1 LGHDT, CDR2 YNNKEL (reference sequence). The CDR3 totals 16 residues. V was clipped by 0 bases and J by 4 bases; unmatched bases: 3. The CDR3 region has the DNA TGTGCCAGCAGCCAAGATCTAGCGGGAATCACCGGGGAGCTGTTTTTT. As protein: CASSQDLAGITGELFF.

The chain has TRBV4-2 and TRBJ1-4; 7 nucleotides agree with TRBD1. CDR1 LGHNA and CDR2 YNFKEQ come from the germline V gene. This CDR3 spans 16 amino acids. V lost 3 bases to trimming and J lost 8 bases; unmatched junction nucleotides: 12. This CDR3 is CASSHQLRGQKEKLFF. CDR3 bases: TGTGCCAGCAGCCACCAACTGAGGGGACAGAAGGAAAAACTGTTTTTT.

The V gene is TRBV19, the J gene TRBJ2-7; D might be TRBD1 (6 bases). Trimming left V 9 bases short and J 0 bases short, with 15 bases between. This CDR3 spans 14 amino acids. Per the germline V gene, CDR1 is LNHDA and CDR2 is SQIVND (reference sequence). Here the CDR3 DNA reads TGTGCCAGCCAGTCCGGACAGAGCTCCTACGAGCAGTACTTC. Its translation: CASQSGQSSYEQYF.

The V call is TRBV24-1, the J call TRBJ1-5, with 10 bases that match TRBD1. This CDR3 is built from 15 residues. V was pared by 4 bases and J by 7 bases, with 6 bases of the junction left unmatched. The germline V gene has CDR1 KGHDR and CDR2 SFDVKD. CDR3 sequence reads: CATSDPDRGAQPQHF. CDR3 bases: TGTGCCACCAGTGACCCGGACAGGGGGGCCCAGCCCCAGCATTTT.

The rearrangement uses TRBV7-2 and TRBJ1-3; D is perhaps TRBD1 (6 bases). The V end was cut by 5 bases, the J end by 4 bases, with 9 bases between. The germline gives CDR1 SGHTA, CDR2 FQGNSA. This CDR3 has 13 amino acids. The CDR3 reads CASSPQGGNTIYF. As DNA, the CDR3 is TGTGCCAGCAGCCCGCAGGGGGGAAACACCATATATTTT.

The chain links TRBV11-2 to TRBJ1-1; D not resolved. Germline values: CDR1 SGHAT, CDR2 FQNNGV. The germline V and J ends were trimmed by 6 bases and 6 bases, with 11 bases remaining between them. The CDR3 loop spans 12 amino acids. The CDR3: CASRIVTAEAFF. The CDR3 DNA reads TGTGCCAGCAGAATCGTCACTGCTGAAGCTTTCTTT.

J is TRBJ1-1 and V is TRBV10-3, with 7 bases matching TRBD1. The V segment lost 10 bases and the J segment 8 bases; nucleotides outside the gene matches: 7. In germline, CDR1 is ENHRY, CDR2 SYGVKD. This CDR3 is 11 amino acids long. The chain's CDR3 is CATTGVMEAFF. The CDR3 region has the DNA TGTGCCACTACAGGGGTAATGGAAGCTTTCTTT.

The chain has TRBV3-1 (or the pseudogene TRBV3-2) and TRBJ2-5; D unresolved. This CDR3 is 14 amino acids long. Germline CDR1 and CDR2: LGHDT and YNNKEL (reference sequence). V was trimmed by 0 bases and J by 4 bases, leaving 9 bases between them. In DNA, the CDR3 is TGTGCCAGCAGCCAAGACCCTAGTTCAGAGACCCAGTACTTC. It specifies CASSQDPSSETQYF.

The J gene is TRBJ1-1, the V gene TRBV7-9, with D unresolved. There are 10 residues in the CDR3. CDR1 and CDR2 from the germline V gene are SEHNR and FQNEAQ (reference sequence). Trimming shortened V by 9 bases and J by 9 bases, and 11 bases separated the two germline ends. This CDR3 is CASWAGKAFF. In DNA, the CDR3 is TGTGCCAGTTGGGCGGGGAAAGCTTTCTTT.

The chain uses TRBV21-1 and TRBJ2-5; TRBD2, the D gene given by the table, was not confirmed from the DNA. TRBV21-1 is marked as a pseudogene. This CDR3 is 14 amino acids long. This CDR3 is CASSKGGASGTQYF. The CDR3, as DNA: TGTGCCAGCAGCAAGGGCGGGGCGAGCGGGACCCAGTACTTC.

The chain has TRBV3-1 (or the pseudogene TRBV3-2) and TRBJ1-3; D may be TRBD1 (6 bases). The CDR3 spans 18 residues. V was trimmed by 0 bases and J by 0 bases, leaving 15 bases between them. Germline lookup yields CDR1 LGHDT and CDR2 YNNKEL (reference sequence). CDR3 coding DNA: TGTGCCAGCAGCCAAGATCTGGCCCAGGGGTACTCTGGAAACACCATATATTTT. Its protein product is CASSQDLAQGYSGNTIYF.

The gene calls are TRBV29-1 and TRBJ1-2; a possible D gene is TRBD1 (6 bases). Trimming pared 4 bases from V and 0 bases from J, leaving 12 bases between. The CDR3 runs to 14 residues. Germline lookup yields CDR1 SQVTM and CDR2 ANQGSEA. CDR3 sequence reads: CSVAPGTTNYGYTF. CDR3 nucleotides: TGCAGCGTTGCCCCCGGGACAACTAACTATGGCTACACCTTC.

This chain uses TRBV4-1 with TRBJ2-1; 11 nucleotides align to TRBD2. The germline V gene has CDR1 MGHRA and CDR2 YSYEKL. V lost 1 base to trimming and J lost 5 bases; unmatched junction nucleotides: 7. The CDR3 covers 17 residues. CDR3 loop: CASSQVRAGLADNEQFF. CDR3 DNA: TGCGCCAGCAGCCAAGTACGTGCGGGACTAGCGGACAATGAGCAGTTCTTC.

The V call is TRBV6-2 or TRBV6-3, the J call TRBJ1-1; maybe TRBD1 (5 bases). Trimming removed 0 bases from V and 2 bases from J, with 13 bases in between. The length of the CDR3 is 16 residues. Per germline, CDR1 MNHEY and CDR2 SVGEGT. The CDR3 here is CASSYSETAINTEAFF. The CDR3 region has the DNA TGTGCCAGCAGTTACTCAGAGACAGCTATTAACACTGAAGCTTTCTTT.

In its sample, this clone was seen a few times. The chain links TRBV5-4 to TRBJ2-3; 8 bases align to TRBD2. CDR3 length: 16 residues. V was clipped by 1 base and J by 1 base; unmatched bases: 5. Per germline, CDR1 SGHNT and CDR2 YYREEE (reference sequence). CDR3 residues: CASSLPREGGTDTQYF. The CDR3 DNA reads as TGTGCCAGCAGCTTGCCCCGGGAGGGCGGCACAGATACGCAGTATTTT.

CDR3 bases: TGTGCCAGCAGTTCACAGAACTATGGCTACACCTTC. Translating it yields CASSSQNYGYTF. V usage is TRBV28 and J usage is TRBJ1-2; no clear D gene. Germline assignment: CDR1 MDHEN and CDR2 SYDVKM. With 4 bases removed from V and 2 bases from J, the gap between germline ends came to 5 bases. CDR3 length: 12 residues.

CDR3 sequence: CASSGTGTSYNEQFF. CDR3 sequence (DNA): TGCGCCAGCAGCGGGACAGGGACTTCCTACAATGAGCAGTTCTTC. The chain recombines TRBV5-1 with TRBJ2-1; 9 positions agree with TRBD1. CDR1 is SGHRS, CDR2 YFSETQ, per germline. The CDR3 sequence is 15 residues long. J lost 1 base, V lost 4 bases, and 3 bases had no gene match.

This chain links TRBV5-1 with TRBJ1-2; D gene uncertain. V was cut by 0 bases and J by 6 bases, with 9 bases left in between. Germline assignment: CDR1 SGHRS and CDR2 YFSETQ. The length of the CDR3 is 13 residues. The CDR3 coding sequence is TGCGCCAGCAGCTTGGATAGCAGAGATGGCTACACCTTC. Its translation: CASSLDSRDGYTF. Full variable domain (missing parts from reference TRBV5-1 and TRBJ1-2): KAGVTQTPRYLIKTRGQQVTLSCSPISGHRSVSWYQQTPGQGLQFLFEYFSETQRNKGNFPGRFSGRQFSNSRSEMNVSTLELGDSALYLCASSLDSRDGYTFGSGTRLTVV.

This chain uses TRBV7-2 with TRBJ1-2; D not certain. The germline V gene has CDR1 SGHTA and CDR2 FQGNSA. CDR3 size: 14 residues. Trimming took 3 bases from V and 3 from J, leaving 11 bases between them. For the CDR3, the DNA is TGTGCCAGCAGCTTTGGGGAGGTTTACTATGGCTACACCTTC. Protein: CASSFGEVYYGYTF.

This clone has only a few counts. V is TRBV4-3 and J is TRBJ2-3; D not resolved. The V end was cut by 3 bases, the J end by 8 bases, with 12 bases between. CDR3 size: 13 residues. The V gene's germline CDR1 is LGHNA and CDR2 YSLEER. The CDR3 coding sequence is TGCGCCAGCAGCCAGAGAGGTCAGTTTACGCAGTATTTT. Translation: CASSQRGQFTQYF.

This clone was counted a single time. CDR3 nucleotide sequence: TGTGCCAGCAGCCAAGGTAGACAGGGGACGATTAGCAATCAGCCCCAGCATTTT. Translated, it gives CASSQGRQGTISNQPQHF. The rearrangement uses TRBV3-1 (or the pseudogene TRBV3-2) and TRBJ1-5, with 8 bases fitting TRBD1. V lost 1 base to trimming and J lost 0 bases; unmatched junction nucleotides: 8. Looked up from germline, CDR1 is LGHDT and CDR2 is YNNKEL (reference sequence). The CDR3 spans 18 residues.

The chain employs TRBV5-1 and TRBJ1-2; D uncertain. The V end was cut by 1 base, the J end by 3 bases, with 7 bases between. This CDR3 comprises 13 residues. Germline V gives CDR1 SGHRS, CDR2 YFSETQ. The CDR3 DNA is TGCGCCAGCAGCTTGAGATCGGACTATGGCTACACCTTC. Translating it yields CASSLRSDYGYTF.